Here is one TCR beta chain with its context. Its antigen is unknown. Clones were read by immunoSEQ multiplex PCR, and TCRdb kept only the in-frame ones, dropping some. Counted here are some 65,000 clones, roughly 88% occurring once; the ten biggest clones make up about 1.5%. The sample originates from a study of siplizumab effects on memory and regulatory T cells. Study results and caveats: The drug siplizumab significantly decreased the alloreactive sequences that could be traced to unstimulated CD4+ memory cells. Suppression by proliferating Tregs derived from siplizumab cultures was not verified. Sequences below about 10^-5 frequency were poorly captured, limiting mapping of alloreactive clones.

Sequenced material: Tregs sorted from blood. This sequence originates from a human donor in good health.

The DNA for the CDR3 is TGTGCCAGCAGCCGGACGGGGGAGAGCTCCTACGAGCAGTACTTC. Protein: CASSRTGESSYEQYF. The V gene is TRBV4-2, the J gene TRBJ2-7; TRBD2 is a possible D gene (6 bases). V was clipped by 4 bases and J by 0 bases, with 13 bases between them. The length of the CDR3 is 15 residues. Germline CDR1 reads LGHNA; CDR2 reads YNFKEQ.